This T cell receptor beta chain was captured by sequencing in a study of graft-versus-host responses after intestinal transplantation. Study-level background: Transplant types were multivisceral, liver-intestinal, or isolated intestinal. Tacrolimus plus steroids were given to all recipients for 3 to 4 years, preceded by anti-thymocyte globulin induction.

Sequenced by immunoSEQ multiplex PCR; TCRdb stores in-frame clones only, minus some. Of around 69,000 clones listed, 90% are singletons. V gave up 1 base and J gave up 1 base; unmatched junction bases: 7. The CDR3 has 16 residues. Germline V CDR1 and CDR2: MGHRA, YSYEKL. As concerns this clone: Antigen specificity is unknown.

Study-wide results and caveats: Detected in recipient marrow were GvH clones, some of which were first observed in ileum or blood.

This TCR was sampled from a human donor who was the organ donor for an intestinal transplant. The rearrangement uses TRBV4-1 and TRBJ2-7; 7 bases are shared with TRBD1. This specimen consisted of unstimulated CD8+ T cells sorted from spleen or lymph node cells, obtained before transplant. In DNA, the CDR3 is TGCGCCAGCAGCCAAGGGTGGGACAGCAGGTCCTACGAGCAGTACGTC. It encodes CASSQGWDSRSYEQYV.